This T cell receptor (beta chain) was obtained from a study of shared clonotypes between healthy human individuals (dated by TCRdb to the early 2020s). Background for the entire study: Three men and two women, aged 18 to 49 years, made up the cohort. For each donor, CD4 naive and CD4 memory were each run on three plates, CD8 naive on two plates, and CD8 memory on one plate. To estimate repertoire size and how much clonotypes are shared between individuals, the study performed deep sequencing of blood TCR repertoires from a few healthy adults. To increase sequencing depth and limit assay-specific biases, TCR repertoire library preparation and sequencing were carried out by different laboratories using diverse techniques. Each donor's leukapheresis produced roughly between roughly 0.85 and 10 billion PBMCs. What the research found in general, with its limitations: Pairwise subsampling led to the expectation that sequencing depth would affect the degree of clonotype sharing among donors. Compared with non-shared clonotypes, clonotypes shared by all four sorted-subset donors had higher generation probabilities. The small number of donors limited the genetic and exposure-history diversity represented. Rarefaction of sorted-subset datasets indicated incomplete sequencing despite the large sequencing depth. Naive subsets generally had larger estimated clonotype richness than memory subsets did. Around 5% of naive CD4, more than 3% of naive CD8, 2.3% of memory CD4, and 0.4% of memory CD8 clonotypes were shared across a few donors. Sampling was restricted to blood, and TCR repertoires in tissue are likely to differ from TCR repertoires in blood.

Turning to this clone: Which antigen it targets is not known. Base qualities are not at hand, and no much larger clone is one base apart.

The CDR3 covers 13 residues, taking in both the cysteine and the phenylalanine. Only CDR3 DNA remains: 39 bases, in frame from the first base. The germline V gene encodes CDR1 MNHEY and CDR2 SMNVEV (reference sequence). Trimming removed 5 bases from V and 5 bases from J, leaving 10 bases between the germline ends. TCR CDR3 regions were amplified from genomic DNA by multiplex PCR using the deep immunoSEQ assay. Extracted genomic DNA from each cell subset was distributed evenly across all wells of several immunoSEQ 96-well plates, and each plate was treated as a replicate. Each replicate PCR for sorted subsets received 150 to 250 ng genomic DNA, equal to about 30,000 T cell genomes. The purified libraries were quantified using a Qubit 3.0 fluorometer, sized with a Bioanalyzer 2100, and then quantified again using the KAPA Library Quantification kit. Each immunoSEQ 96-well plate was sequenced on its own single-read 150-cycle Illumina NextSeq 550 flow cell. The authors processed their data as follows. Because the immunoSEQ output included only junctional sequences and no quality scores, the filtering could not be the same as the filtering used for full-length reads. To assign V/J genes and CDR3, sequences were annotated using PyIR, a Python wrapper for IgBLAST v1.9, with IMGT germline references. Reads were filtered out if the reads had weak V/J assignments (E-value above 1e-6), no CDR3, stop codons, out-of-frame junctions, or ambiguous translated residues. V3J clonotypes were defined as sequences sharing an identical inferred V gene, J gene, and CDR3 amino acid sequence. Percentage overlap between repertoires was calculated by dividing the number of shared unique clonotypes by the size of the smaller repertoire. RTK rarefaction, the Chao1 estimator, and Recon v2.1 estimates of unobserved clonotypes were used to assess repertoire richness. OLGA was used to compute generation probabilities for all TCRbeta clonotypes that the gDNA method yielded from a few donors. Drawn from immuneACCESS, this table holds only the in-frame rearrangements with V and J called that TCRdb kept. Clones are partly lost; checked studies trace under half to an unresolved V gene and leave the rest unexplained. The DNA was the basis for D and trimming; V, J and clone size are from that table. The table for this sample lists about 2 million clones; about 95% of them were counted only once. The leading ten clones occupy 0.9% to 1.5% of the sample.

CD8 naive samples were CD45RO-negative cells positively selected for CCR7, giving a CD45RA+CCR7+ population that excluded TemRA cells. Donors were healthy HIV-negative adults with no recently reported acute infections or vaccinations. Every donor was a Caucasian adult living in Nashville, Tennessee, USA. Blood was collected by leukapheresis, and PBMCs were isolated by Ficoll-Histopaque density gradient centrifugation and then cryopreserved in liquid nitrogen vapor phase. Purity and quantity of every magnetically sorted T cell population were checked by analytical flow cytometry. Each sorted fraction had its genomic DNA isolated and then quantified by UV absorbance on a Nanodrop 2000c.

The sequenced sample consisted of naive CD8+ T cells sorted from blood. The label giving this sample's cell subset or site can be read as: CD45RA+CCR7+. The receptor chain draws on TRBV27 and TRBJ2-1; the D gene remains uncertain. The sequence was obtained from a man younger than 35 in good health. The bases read TGTGCCAGCAGTCGGAGTGATAACAATGAGCAGTTCTTC. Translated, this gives CASSRSDNNEQFF.